This note documents a single T cell receptor beta chain sequence. What it binds is unknown. The CDR3 contains 14 residues. Germline V gene data show CDR1 as DFQATT and CDR2 as SNEGSKA (reference sequence). V was clipped by 6 bases and J by 5 bases; unmatched bases: 6. TCRdb re-called clones from the PCR reads using MiXCR. This table holds about 5,600 clones, around 31% found once. No patient received treatment before thyroid surgery. This specimen comes from a study of metastatic and nonmetastatic thyroid tumors. Study observations and caveats: Compared with benign nodules, malignant thyroid tumors were reported to have significantly higher TCR beta diversity in both blood and tumor.

J is TRBJ1-6 and V is TRBV20-1; TRBD1 aligns across 8 bases. This sequence originates from a female donor with papillary thyroid cancer or a benign thyroid nodule (not recorded which). Some clones in this sample may be carry-over from other donors' samples. The sequenced sample was adjacent normal tissue. In DNA form, the CDR3 reads TGCAGTGCCGGCCGGGACAGGCATAATTCACCCCTCCACTTT. Protein product: CSAGRDRHNSPLHF.